The sequence of this T cell receptor (beta chain) was determined in a study of blood T cell repertoires in COVID-19. Study-wide context: Sources were T cells, B-cell-depleted T cells, or PBMCs; the material itself was cDNA or gDNA.

Repertoires were generated with immunoSEQ multiplex PCR, while TCRdb's copy carries only in-frame clones and drops some. The table shows over 250,000 clones, with around 80% occurring only once. CDR3 size: 19 residues. Unmatched junction bases numbered 10, after V lost 1 base and J lost 4 bases. Germline CDR1 LNHNV, CDR2 YYDKDF (reference sequence). Study members were between roughly 18 and 90 years old and lived in 20 to 30 US regions. Cohorts were based on clinical histories the participants reported. In the 2 weeks before study entry, exposed participants met a COVID-19 case, which was PCR-confirmed or clinician-diagnosed.

The gene calls are TRBV15 and TRBJ2-2; the match to TRBD2 covers 12 bases. This receptor was taken from a man in his forties who had been exposed to COVID-19. The sequenced material came from PBMCs or T cells enriched from blood (not recorded which). The CDR3 sequence: CATSRGPSGRATGTGELFF. The CDR3 bases are TGTGCCACCAGCAGAGGCCCTAGCGGGAGGGCAACAGGCACCGGGGAGCTGTTTTTT.